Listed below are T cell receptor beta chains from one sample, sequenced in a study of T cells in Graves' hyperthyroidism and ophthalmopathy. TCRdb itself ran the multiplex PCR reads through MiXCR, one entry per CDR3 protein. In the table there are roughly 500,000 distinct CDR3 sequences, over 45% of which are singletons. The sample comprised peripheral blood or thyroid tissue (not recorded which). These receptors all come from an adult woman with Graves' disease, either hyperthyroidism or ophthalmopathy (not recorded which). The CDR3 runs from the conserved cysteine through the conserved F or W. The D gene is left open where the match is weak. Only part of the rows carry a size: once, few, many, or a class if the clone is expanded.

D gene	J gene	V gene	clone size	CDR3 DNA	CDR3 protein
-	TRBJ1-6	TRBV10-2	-	TGCGCCAGCAGTGAGTCGGGGGTTGGTTCACCCCTCCACTTT	CASSESGVGSPLHF
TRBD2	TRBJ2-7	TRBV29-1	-	TGCAGCCCTAGGACTAGCGGGAGCTACGAGCAGTACTTC	CSPRTSGSYEQYF
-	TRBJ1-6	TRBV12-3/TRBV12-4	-	TGTGCCAGCGGCGAACAGTTGCTGGCTTCACCCCTCCACTTT	CASGEQLLASPLHF
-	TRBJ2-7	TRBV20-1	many	TGCAGTGCTGTCCGGACCAGAAACGAGCAGTACTTC	CSAVRTRNEQYF
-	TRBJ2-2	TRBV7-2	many	TGTGCCAGCAGCTCATTAGGATCTACCGGGGAGCTGTTTTTT	CASSSLGSTGELFF
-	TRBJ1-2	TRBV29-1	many	TGCAGCGTTGAAGAGGGGGTTCTCTATGGCTACACCTTC	CSVEEGVLYGYTF
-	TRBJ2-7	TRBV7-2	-	TGTGCCAGCAGCTTAGAATGGAGGAACGAGCAGTACTTC	CASSLEWRNEQYF
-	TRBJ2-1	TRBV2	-	TGTGCCAGCAGTGCCGGGAGCTATGAGCAGTTCTTC	CASSAGSYEQFF
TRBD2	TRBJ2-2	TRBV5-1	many	TGCGCCAGCAGCATATCCGGGACTAGCGGGAGGATGGCCGGGGAGCTGTTTTTT	CASSISGTSGRMAGELFF
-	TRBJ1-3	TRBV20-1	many	TGCAGTGCTAGAGACCCCGGTGGGGGGCCGTGGGGAGGAGACACCATATATTTT	CSARDPGGGPWGGDTIYF
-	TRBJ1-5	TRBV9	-	TGTGCCAGCAGCTCCGGGACGGAGAAGAATCAGCCCCAGCATTTT	CASSSGTEKNQPQHF
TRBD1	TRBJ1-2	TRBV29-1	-	TGCAGCGCCGGGGGACAGGGGGCGGACGGACCTAACTATGGCTACACCTTC	CSAGGQGADGPNYGYTF
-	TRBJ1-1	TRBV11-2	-	TGTGCCAGCAGCGTGATACAGGGTATGAACACTGAAGCTTTCTTT	CASSVIQGMNTEAFF
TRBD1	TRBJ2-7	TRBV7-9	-	TGTGCCAGCAGCTTAAGACAGGGCGAGGACGAGCAGTACTTC	CASSLRQGEDEQYF
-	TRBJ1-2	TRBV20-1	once	TGCAGTCTAGACGGGGGCGATCCTCTTTATGGCTACACCTTC	CSLDGGDPLYGYTF
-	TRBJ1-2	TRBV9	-	TGTGCCAGCAGCTCGCAGGATGGCTACACCTTC	CASSSQDGYTF
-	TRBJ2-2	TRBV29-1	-	TGCAGCGCAGCAGTGGGCGCGAACACCGGGGAGCTGTTTTTT	CSAAVGANTGELFF
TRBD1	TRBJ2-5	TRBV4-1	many	TGCGCCAGCAGCCAAGGGACAGGGGTTTTAGAGACCCAGTACTTC	CASSQGTGVLETQYF
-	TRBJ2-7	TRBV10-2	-	TGCGCCAGCAGTGTTTGGGGTGGGGACTACGAGCAGTACTTC	CASSVWGGDYEQYF
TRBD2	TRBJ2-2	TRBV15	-	TGTGCCACCAGCCCCCTAGGGGCGGGGGACCCCGGGGAGCTGTTTTTT	CATSPLGAGDPGELFF